The 20 T cell receptor beta chains below were found in one sample sequenced in a study of CD8 T cells in ankylosing spondylitis. In TCRdb, the 5' RACE reads were re-called with MiXCR into one record per CDR3 protein. The table has a few hundred thousand distinct CDR3 sequences, 15% to 20% seen once. Their specific antigens are unknown. Study-wide findings and caveats: Apparently characteristic of ankylosing spondylitis blood was a TCR beta motif (eight highly homologous variants).

The sequenced sample consisted of blood, either unsorted or a sorted T cell fraction (not recorded which). Source of these receptors: a male donor with ankylosing spondylitis.

This clonotype came up a few times. This chain connects TRBV7-7 to TRBJ2-1; 10 nucleotides line up with TRBD2. Germline V lookup: CDR1 SSHAT, CDR2 FNYEAQ (reference sequence). This CDR3 has 15 residues. V was pared by 3 bases and J by 5 bases, with 4 bases of the junction left unmatched. The CDR3 reads CASSFELAGNNEQFF. The CDR3 bases are TGTGCCAGCAGCTTCGAACTAGCGGGAAACAATGAGCAGTTCTTC.

The chain carries TRBV9 and TRBJ2-2; 10 positions agree with TRBD1. Looked up from germline, CDR1 is SGDLS and CDR2 is YYNGEE. The CDR3 runs to 16 residues. The junction had 5 bases not matched to a gene; V was cut back by 2 bases and J by 4 bases. This CDR3 is CASSVTGTGATGELFF. The CDR3 DNA is TGTGCCAGCAGCGTCACCGGGACAGGGGCCACCGGGGAGCTGTTTTTT.

This chain uses TRBV28 with TRBJ1-4, with D unresolved. The CDR3 loop spans 13 amino acids. V lost 3 bases and J 4 bases, leaving 6 bases between the germline ends. Germline CDR1 MDHEN, CDR2 SYDVKM. In DNA, the CDR3 is TGTGCCAGCAGTTTCGGGATTAATGAAAAACTGTTTTTT. As protein: CASSFGINEKLFF.

V and J are TRBV3-1 and TRBJ2-7; unclear D gene. The CDR3 covers 14 residues. V lost 3 bases and J 1 base, leaving 10 bases between the germline ends. From germline, CDR1 is LGHDT and CDR2 YNNKEL (reference sequence). As DNA, the CDR3 is TGTGCCAGCAGCCAGGGTGGCAGGTCCTACGAGCAGTACTTC. The encoded protein is CASSQGGRSYEQYF.

The chain combines TRBV29-1 with TRBJ2-3, with D uncertain. The CDR3 extends over 13 amino acids. CDR1 is SQVTM, CDR2 ANQGSEA, per germline. V was trimmed by 6 bases and J by 2 bases, leaving 12 bases between them. In DNA form, the CDR3 reads TGCAGCGTATCCGGGCCTTCCACAGATACGCAGTATTTT. It is translated as CSVSGPSTDTQYF.

The rearrangement links TRBV7-2 to TRBJ2-7, with 8 positions matching TRBD2. From germline, CDR1 is SGHTA and CDR2 FQGNSA. The CDR3 is 16 amino acids. V lost 5 bases to trimming and J lost 7 bases; unmatched junction nucleotides: 16. The CDR3 protein is CASSPQSGSPGGEQYF. As DNA, the CDR3 is TGTGCCAGCAGCCCGCAGAGCGGGAGTCCCGGTGGGGAGCAGTACTTC.

The CDR3 bases are TGTGCCAGCAGCCGCCCAAACCAGAACACTGAAGCTTTCTTT. Its protein is CASSRPNQNTEAFF. This chain links TRBV7-9 with TRBJ1-1, with D unresolved. CDR1 is SEHNR and CDR2 is FQNEAQ in the germline V gene (reference sequence). This CDR3 has 14 residues. V dropped 5 bases and J dropped 1 base, with 11 bases sitting between them.

The chain couples TRBV27 to TRBJ1-2, with D possibly being TRBD1 (5 bases). Germline CDR1 MNHEY, CDR2 SMNVEV (reference sequence). CDR3 size: 13 residues. Between the trimmed V and J ends, which lost 0 bases and 10 bases, there was a span of 12 bases. The CDR3 nucleotides read TGTGCCAGCAGTTTATCTTCGGCCAGGGACTACACCTTC. Residues: CASSLSSARDYTF.

This clonotype has a handful of counts. This chain connects TRBV7-9 to TRBJ2-7; D perhaps matches TRBD1 (5 bases). This CDR3 comprises 15 residues. V gave up 2 bases and J gave up 3 bases, with 14 bases separating them. CDR1 is SEHNR, CDR2 FQNEAQ, per germline (reference sequence). The CDR3 here is CASSLKAGPSYEQYF. The DNA of the CDR3 is TGTGCCAGCAGCTTAAAGGCAGGGCCAAGCTACGAGCAGTACTTC.

This clonotype has ten or more counts. The chain carries TRBV29-1 and TRBJ2-4; D tentatively fits TRBD1 or TRBD2 (5 bases each). The germline V gene has CDR1 SQVTM and CDR2 ANQGSEA. The V gene lost 5 bases and the J gene lost 11 bases, with 19 bases spanning the gap. CDR3 length: 13 amino acids. Here the CDR3 DNA reads TGCAGCGTTTACACCGGGTCTGGGGGAGTTCAGTACTTC. The encoded protein is CSVYTGSGGVQYF.

The chain couples TRBV6-2 or TRBV6-3 to TRBJ2-3; 7 nucleotides align to TRBD2. The CDR3 consists of 15 residues. Germline trimming cut 2 bases from V and 2 bases from J; bases unmatched to any gene: 4. CDR1 and CDR2 from the germline V gene are MNHEY and SVGEGT. The CDR3 bases are TGTGCCAGCAGTTACGGACGGGACTACACAGATACGCAGTATTTT. Protein: CASSYGRDYTDTQYF.

This clonotype was detected only a few times. V and J are TRBV14 and TRBJ2-2; D call uncertain. Trimming took off 1 base at V and 6 bases at J, with 6 bases between the two ends. The CDR3 is made up of 13 amino acids. Looked up from germline, CDR1 is SGHDN and CDR2 is FVKESK. The CDR3 reads CASSQAPAGELFF. CDR3 nucleotides: TGTGCCAGCAGCCAAGCCCCCGCCGGGGAGCTGTTTTTT.

This clonotype was observed at least ten times. The chain combines TRBV29-1 with TRBJ2-1, with TRBD2 matching 12 bases. The CDR3 length is 12 residues. V was pared by 4 bases and J by 9 bases, with 1 base of the junction left unmatched. The germline V gene has CDR1 SQVTM and CDR2 ANQGSEA. Here the CDR3 DNA reads TGCAGCGTTGGACTAGCGGGAGTTGAGCAGTTCTTC. Translated: CSVGLAGVEQFF.

The chain employs TRBV20-1 and TRBJ2-1, with 11 bases lining up with TRBD2. Trimming removed 1 base from V and 13 bases from J; junction bases left unmatched: 12. Germline V CDR1 and CDR2: DFQATT, SNEGSKA (reference sequence). The CDR3 runs to 15 residues. This CDR3 is CSARVRSGGAWGQFF. The CDR3 region has the DNA TGCAGTGCTAGAGTCCGTAGCGGGGGGGCCTGGGGACAGTTCTTC.

This clonotype was found a few times. The chain is built from TRBV6-2 or TRBV6-3 and TRBJ2-7, with TRBD1 identical over 9 bases. Per germline, CDR1 MNHEY and CDR2 SVGEGT. The length of the CDR3 is 15 residues. Germline trimming cut 6 bases from V and 1 base from J; bases unmatched to any gene: 7. CDR3 region: CASRQLGTGSYEQYF. DNA for the CDR3: TGTGCCAGCAGGCAACTCGGGACAGGGTCCTACGAGCAGTACTTC.

The chain recombines TRBV5-1 with TRBJ2-7; D not certain. Deletions cut 6 bases from V and 5 bases from J, with 18 bases between. The CDR3 consists of 14 residues. Germline CDR1 SGHRS, CDR2 YFSETQ. The CDR3 protein is CASNLGTAGDEQYF. The CDR3 DNA sequence: TGCGCCAGCAATTTGGGAACAGCTGGGGACGAGCAGTACTTC.

The CDR3 loop is CASSLWTGANTEAFF. The CDR3 coding sequence is TGTGCCAGCAGCCTTTGGACAGGCGCGAACACTGAAGCTTTCTTT. The chain has TRBV12-3 or TRBV12-4 and TRBJ1-1; 7 nucleotides align to TRBD1. The CDR3 has 15 amino acids. Unmatched junction bases numbered 8, after V lost 6 bases and J lost 1 base.

The chain uses TRBV20-1 and TRBJ2-1; 11 positions agree with TRBD2. Germline assignment: CDR1 DFQATT and CDR2 SNEGSKA (reference sequence). The V segment lost 4 bases and the J segment 8 bases; nucleotides outside the gene matches: 7. The CDR3 totals 14 residues. The CDR3 coding sequence is TGCAGTGCTACCACTAGCGGGAGTTCGCATGAGCAGTTCTTC. This translates into CSATTSGSSHEQFF.

This clonotype was seen many times. This rearrangement joins TRBV29-1 to TRBJ2-3, with D tentatively TRBD2 (6 bases). The CDR3 runs to 13 residues. Germline assignment: CDR1 SQVTM and CDR2 ANQGSEA. The V gene lost 3 bases and the J gene lost 3 bases, with 10 bases spanning the gap. The DNA of the CDR3 is TGCAGCGTTGATAATGGGGGGACAGATACGCAGTATTTT. This sequence encodes CSVDNGGTDTQYF.

This clonotype has more than one count but fewer than ten. The chain recombines TRBV27 with TRBJ2-1, with D unresolved. The CDR3 extends over 15 amino acids. V lost 0 bases and J 6 bases, leaving 12 bases between the germline ends. Germline V gives CDR1 MNHEY, CDR2 SMNVEV (reference sequence). The CDR3 DNA follows: TGTGCCAGCAGTTTATCGTTTCAGATGACCAATGAGCAGTTCTTC. Translation: CASSLSFQMTNEQFF.